This TCR beta chain was sequenced for a study of T cell responses to AZD1222 COVID-19 vaccine. Assay used: immunoSEQ multiplex PCR; TCRdb lists only in-frame clones, some missing. Among about 150,000 clones listed, about 91% were seen once. The ends lost 11 bases at V and 5 bases at J; junction bases unmatched: 9. The V gene's germline CDR1 is MNHEY and CDR2 SVGAGI. This CDR3 region has 13 residues. V usage is TRBV6-5 and J usage is TRBJ2-7; 10 bases agree with TRBD2. Sequencing used peripheral blood, obtained 28 days after the second AZD1222 dose. The sequence derives from an adult who received the AZD1222 COVID-19 vaccine. The CDR3 DNA reads as TGTGCCTTTGGGGCTAGCGGGAGAGACGAGCAGTACTTC. This translates into CAFGASGRDEQYF.